This TCR beta chain was documented in a study of blood T cell repertoires in COVID-19. Produced via immunoSEQ multiplex PCR; TCRdb's table is partial and in-frame only. The sample has more than 150,000 clones; around 80% are singletons. V was pared by 1 base and J by 3 bases, with 5 bases of the junction left unmatched. Germline V CDR1 and CDR2: SGHRS, YFSETQ. CDR3 size: 16 residues. The rearrangement uses TRBV5-1 and TRBJ2-1, with 9 positions matching TRBD2. The sample comprised peripheral blood. The sequence was obtained from a human donor in a cohort sampled during active COVID-19. CDR3 coding DNA: TGCGCCAGCAGCTTGATTAGGCGGGGGGGCTACAATGAGCAGTTCTTC. It yields the protein CASSLIRRGGYNEQFF.